This T cell receptor (beta chain) was sequenced in a study of blood T cell repertoires in COVID-19. Study in general: Researchers got acute and convalescent COVID-19 samples from the United States, Italy and Spain. From T cells, B-cell-depleted T cells, or PBMCs came the material, which was cDNA or gDNA.

Methods used by the authors: Estimation of nucleated cell counts was performed using reference gene primer amplification. Method: immunoSEQ multiplex PCR; TCRdb's copy keeps in-frame clones and lacks some. Clonal size and the V and J genes are those of that table, whereas D and trimming came from the DNA. The sample contains hundreds of thousands of clones, around 89% of which appear only once. CDR1 is LGHNT, CDR2 FRNRAP, per germline. V shed 1 base and J 6 bases; nucleotides not matched to a gene: 24. The CDR3 is 22 amino acids. This clonotype was sampled from a man aged 35-49 years with acute or convalescent COVID-19. Source material: peripheral blood. The V call is TRBV12-5, the J call TRBJ2-2; 9 bases fit TRBD1. The CDR3 DNA reads TGTGCTAGTGGTTTGGCCGCCAACCTTTTAAAACCGGGACAGGGACGGGCCGGGGAGCTGTTTTTT. This sequence encodes CASGLAANLLKPGQGRAGELFF. Full variable domain (rest looked up from reference TRBV12-5 and TRBJ2-2): DARVTQTPRHKVTEMGQEVTMRCQPILGHNTVFWYRQTMMQGLELLAYFRNRAPLDDSGMPKDRFSAEMPDATLATLKIQPSEPRDSAVYFCASGLAANLLKPGQGRAGELFFGEGSRLTVL.